These T cell receptor beta chains were read from a single sample in a study of T-cell reconstitution after alpha-beta-depleted transplantation in children. TCRdb reanalysed the PCR reads using MiXCR and keeps one entry per CDR3 protein. Among about 610,000 distinct CDR3 sequences listed, roughly 30% were seen once. The sample was PBMCs, taken before TCRalphabeta/CD19-depleted stem cell transplant. Receptors were obtained from a boy in the first two years of life with Wiskott-Aldrich syndrome, due to receive a stem cell transplant. The CDR3 runs from the conserved cysteine through the conserved F or W. D genes are given only for firm matches. Size is stated for part of the rows, as once, few or many counts, or as a class when the clone is expanded.

cdr3_aa	cdr3_nt	v_call	clone_size	d_call	j_call
CASRTLKGTHYF	TGTGCCAGCAGAACTCTTAAAGGGACCCATTACTTC	TRBV27	NA	NA	TRBJ2-5
CASSPDSGWNEKLFF	TGCGCCAGCAGCCCGGACAGCGGATGGAATGAAAAACTGTTTTTT	TRBV5-1	NA	NA	TRBJ1-4
CASSLTGTSGSREQFF	TGTGCCAGCAGCCTAACCGGGACTAGCGGTTCGAGGGAGCAGTTCTTC	TRBV3-1	few	TRBD2	TRBJ2-1
CAWSRSSLGDTQYF	TGTGCCTGGAGTAGAAGCTCCCTTGGGGATACGCAGTATTTT	TRBV30	NA	NA	TRBJ2-3
CASSLGAGEQETQYF	TGTGCCAGCAGCTTGGGTGCGGGAGAGCAAGAGACCCAGTACTTC	TRBV5-8	few	TRBD2	TRBJ2-5
CATSREGRGKSGANVLTF	TGTGCCACCAGCAGAGAAGGACGGGGAAAATCTGGGGCCAACGTCCTGACTTTC	TRBV15	few	NA	TRBJ2-6
CAISEWNYGYTF	TGTGCCATCAGTGAGTGGAATTATGGCTACACCTTC	TRBV10-3	NA	NA	TRBJ1-2
CASKTDRAGGMERF	TGTGCCAGCAAGACGGACAGGGCGGGGGGGATGGAACGCTTT	TRBV6-1	NA	TRBD1	TRBJ1-6
CASSDGPTSGSTDTQYF	TGCGCCAGCAGTGATGGCCCAACTAGCGGGAGCACAGATACGCAGTATTTT	TRBV5-1	few	TRBD2	TRBJ2-3
CASSLGLVVSYEQFF	TGTGCCAGCAGCTTAGGATTAGTGGTGTCGTATGAGCAGTTCTTC	TRBV7-2	NA	NA	TRBJ2-1
CASRPTSGSSGELFF	TGCGCCAGCAGGCCGACTAGCGGGAGTTCCGGGGAGCTGTTTTTT	TRBV5-1	few	TRBD2	TRBJ2-2
CASRFSGGRTDTQYF	TGTGCCAGCAGATTCTCAGGGGGCCGCACAGATACGCAGTATTTT	TRBV12-3/TRBV12-4	NA	TRBD1	TRBJ2-3
CASSQLAGGPGEQYF	TGCGCCAGCAGCCAGCTAGCGGGAGGGCCTGGTGAGCAGTACTTC	TRBV4-1	NA	TRBD2	TRBJ2-7
CATSTGELFF	TGTGCCACCAGCACCGGGGAGCTGTTTTTT	TRBV28	many	NA	TRBJ2-2
CASSLASRAVGEQFF	TGTGCCAGCAGCTTAGCTTCCAGGGCTGTGGGTGAGCAGTTCTTC	TRBV7-9	NA	NA	TRBJ2-1
CATSDFTSGGSDTQYF	TGTGCCACCAGTGATTTCACTAGCGGGGGATCGGATACGCAGTATTTT	TRBV24-1	few	TRBD2	TRBJ2-3
CASSLGSVKLFF	TGTGCCAGCAGTCTAGGCTCGGTAAAACTGTTTTTT	TRBV6-6	NA	NA	TRBJ1-4
CASSFTSGSSTGELFF	TGCGCCAGCAGCTTTACTAGCGGGAGTTCTACCGGGGAGCTGTTTTTT	TRBV5-1	few	TRBD2	TRBJ2-2
CASRVAGSGRIYTQYF	TGTGCCAGCAGGGTCGCGGGTAGCGGGAGGATATATACGCAGTATTTT	TRBV11-2	NA	TRBD2	TRBJ2-3
CASKLRGRGYSPPGDEQFF	TGTGCCAGCAAACTAAGAGGAAGGGGGTACTCACCGCCGGGCGATGAGCAGTTCTTC	TRBV12-3/TRBV12-4	once	NA	TRBJ2-1
CASSPDRVLLYIPYEQYF	TGTGCCAGCAGCCCCGACAGGGTACTACTCTATATCCCTTACGAGCAGTACTTC	TRBV11-2	NA	TRBD1	TRBJ2-7
CATSNRPTGELFF	TGTGCCACCAGCAACCGCCCCACCGGGGAGCTGTTTTTT	TRBV15	few	NA	TRBJ2-2
CASSQGLPDHYNEQFF	TGCGCCAGCAGCCAAGGACTCCCCGATCACTACAATGAGCAGTTCTTC	TRBV4-1	NA	NA	TRBJ2-1
CASSSLDGSYEQYF	TGTGCCAGCAGTTCCCTGGACGGATCCTACGAGCAGTACTTC	TRBV6-5	NA	NA	TRBJ2-7
CASRPTGGSGYTF	TGTGCCAGCAGGCCCACAGGGGGCTCTGGCTACACCTTC	TRBV7-9	NA	TRBD1	TRBJ1-2
CATSERYRDGYTF	TGTGCCACCAGTGAAAGGTACAGGGACGGCTACACCTTC	TRBV24-1	NA	NA	TRBJ1-2
CASTRTGGRVLKETQYF	TGCGCCAGCACTCGGACGGGGGGGAGGGTTCTTAAAGAGACCCAGTACTTC	TRBV10-2	NA	TRBD2	TRBJ2-5
CASRPDKGSYNEQFF	TGTGCCAGCAGGCCGGATAAGGGATCCTACAATGAGCAGTTCTTC	TRBV12-3/TRBV12-4	NA	NA	TRBJ2-1
CASSPQGHEQYF	TGTGCCAGCAGCCCACAGGGCCACGAGCAGTACTTC	TRBV7-9	NA	NA	TRBJ2-7
CSAPRRGSAEAFF	TGCAGTGCCCCCCGGAGGGGCAGTGCGGAAGCTTTCTTT	TRBV20-1	NA	NA	TRBJ1-1
CASSLGPGTRNQPQHF	TGTGCCAGCAGCTTGGGCCCCGGGACACGCAATCAGCCCCAGCATTTT	TRBV5-6	few	NA	TRBJ1-5
CASSLGPAPMNTEAFF	TGTGCCAGCAGCCTCGGGCCGGCCCCCATGAACACTGAAGCTTTCTTT	TRBV5-6	NA	NA	TRBJ1-1
CASSFRYSAGFNNEQFF	TGCGCCAGCAGCTTTAGGTACAGCGCTGGATTCAACAATGAGCAGTTCTTC	TRBV5-1	few	NA	TRBJ2-1
CASSQSKRGPTDTQYF	TGTGCCAGCAGCCAATCCAAGCGGGGACCCACAGATACGCAGTATTTT	TRBV14	few	TRBD2	TRBJ2-3
CSAGDRNQPQHF	TGCAGTGCTGGAGACAGGAATCAGCCCCAGCATTTT	TRBV20-1	NA	NA	TRBJ1-5
CASSGGLAGASGANVLTF	TGTGCCAGCAGCGGAGGACTAGCGGGAGCCTCTGGGGCCAACGTCCTGACTTTC	TRBV9	NA	TRBD2	TRBJ2-6